This T cell receptor (beta chain) was obtained from a study of cytomegalovirus exposure and HLA in healthy donors. For the study at large: Later, an analysis reported that the approximately 120 validation repertoires had used the same platform as the roughly 650 first-cohort repertoires.

As for this clone: The antigen is undetermined.

Trimming took 6 bases from V and 6 from J; bases not matched to a gene: 3. This CDR3 contains 13 residues. Germline values: CDR1 MNHEY, CDR2 SVGAGI. Findings and limits, study-wide: Despite most TCR sequences being rare, some public TCRs occurred in many donors. Published work reported that the classifier diagnosed cytomegalovirus status with high specificity and sensitivity. Three chains tied to CMV proved CMV antigen-specific in vitro.

TCRdb keeps only in-frame clones here, not all; method: immunoSEQ multiplex PCR. The sample includes 130,000 or so clones, under 90% of them seen just once. The sequence came from a man under 40 in good health and CMV-seronegative. The J gene is TRBJ2-1, the V gene TRBV6-5; 9 bases agree with TRBD2. Sequencing was performed on PBMCs. This CDR3 reads CASRLRGGNEQFF. CDR3 in DNA: TGTGCCAGCAGGTTGCGGGGGGGCAATGAGCAGTTCTTC.